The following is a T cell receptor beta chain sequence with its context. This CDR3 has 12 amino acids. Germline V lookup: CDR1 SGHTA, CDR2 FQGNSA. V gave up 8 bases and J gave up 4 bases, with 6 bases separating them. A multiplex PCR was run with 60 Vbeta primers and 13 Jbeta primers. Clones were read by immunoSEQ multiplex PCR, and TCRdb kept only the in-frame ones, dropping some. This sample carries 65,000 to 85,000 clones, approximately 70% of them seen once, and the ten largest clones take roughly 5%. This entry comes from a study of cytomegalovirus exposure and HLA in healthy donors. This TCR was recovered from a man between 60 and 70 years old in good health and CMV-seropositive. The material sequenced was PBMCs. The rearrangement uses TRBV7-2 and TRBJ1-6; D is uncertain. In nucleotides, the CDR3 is TGTGCCAGCTGTAAATATAATTCACCCCTCCACTTT. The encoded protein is CASCKYNSPLHF.